The next 9 T cell receptor beta chains were all read from a single sample in a study of blood T cell repertoires in COVID-19. Sequencing used immunoSEQ multiplex PCR; TCRdb keeps in-frame clones, though not all of them. The table lists about 410,000 clones, around 86% of them singletons. Sequencing input: peripheral blood. These receptors all stem from a young woman with active or convalescent COVID-19.

V and J are TRBV7-9 and TRBJ1-4, with 8 bases aligning to TRBD1. CDR3 length: 15 residues. V was clipped by 3 bases and J by 7 bases; unmatched bases: 7. Germline assignment: CDR1 SEHNR and CDR2 FQNEAQ (reference sequence). For the CDR3, the DNA is TGTGCCAGCAGCTTCCCGACAGGGGCGGGTGAAAAACTGTTTTTT. Translating gives CASSFPTGAGEKLFF. Based on the CDR3 plus reference TRBV7-9 and TRBJ1-4, the full variable domain is DTGVSQNPRHKITKRGQNVTFRCDPISEHNRLYWYRQTLGQGPEFLTYFQNEAQLEKSRLLSDRFSAERPKGSFSTLEIQRTEQGDSAMYLCASSFPTGAGEKLFFGSGTQLSVL.

The chain recombines TRBV9 with TRBJ2-3; D is possibly TRBD2 (6 bases). V gave up 4 bases and J gave up 4 bases, with 19 bases separating them. CDR1 is SGDLS and CDR2 is YYNGEE in the germline V gene. CDR3 length: 16 amino acids. This chain's CDR3 is CASSPRGGDTADTQYF. As DNA, the CDR3 is TGTGCCAGCAGCCCTAGAGGCGGGGATACGGCAGATACGCAGTATTTT.

Concerning this clone: This CDR3 is also generated by other DNA sequences in the sample. The chain carries TRBV5-5 and TRBJ1-5; TRBD1 might be the D (5 bases). V was pared by 0 bases and J by 3 bases, with 10 bases between. Germline V CDR1 and CDR2: SGHKS, YYEKEE (reference sequence). The CDR3 runs 15 residues. CDR3 loop: CASSLGQGYNQPQHF. The CDR3 DNA reads as TGTGCCAGCAGCTTGGGCCAGGGATACAATCAGCCCCAGCATTTT. Drawing the rest from reference TRBV5-5 and TRBJ1-5, the complete variable domain is DAGVTQSPTHLIKTRGQQVTLRCSPISGHKSVSWYQQVLGQGPQFIFQYYEKEERGRGNFPDRFSARQFPNYSSELNVNALLLGDSALYLCASSLGQGYNQPQHFGDGTRLSIL.

This chain uses TRBV5-4 with TRBJ1-4, with D uncertain. The germline gives CDR1 SGHNT, CDR2 YYREEE (reference sequence). The CDR3 consists of 15 residues. V lost 0 bases and J lost 7, with 13 bases in between. CDR3 protein: CASSLAEEGGEKLFF. The CDR3 DNA reads as TGTGCCAGCAGCTTGGCCGAGGAGGGCGGTGAAAAACTGTTTTTT.

The chain has TRBV4-1 and TRBJ1-1, with TRBD1 matching over 8 bases. This CDR3 contains 16 residues. V lost 4 bases to trimming and J lost 1 base; unmatched junction nucleotides: 8. Germline V gene data show CDR1 as MGHRA and CDR2 as YSYEKL. CDR3 nucleotides: TGCGCCAGCAGCCCAGGGACGGGGACAGGGAACACTGAAGCTTTCTTT. It translates to CASSPGTGTGNTEAFF.

Concerning this clone: The same CDR3 can be traced to other DNA sequences in this sample. The chain joins TRBV5-1 to TRBJ1-1, with a weak D call TRBD1 (6 bases). The germline CDR1 and CDR2 sequences are SGHRS and YFSETQ. The CDR3 is made up of 14 amino acids. V lost 3 bases and J lost 0, with 9 bases in between. The CDR3 is CASSSGQLNTEAFF. The DNA of the CDR3 is TGCGCCAGCAGCTCCGGACAGCTGAACACTGAAGCTTTCTTT.

The chain recombines TRBV6-2 or TRBV6-3 with TRBJ1-4; D not resolved. CDR1 MNHEY and CDR2 SVGEGT come from the germline V gene. V was pared by 0 bases and J by 0 bases, with 5 bases between. The CDR3 spans 15 residues. The DNA for the CDR3 is TGTGCCAGCAGTTACTCGAGTGCAACTAATGAAAAACTGTTTTTT. Its protein product is CASSYSSATNEKLFF.

V gene TRBV3-1 (or the pseudogene TRBV3-2) combines with J gene TRBJ1-4, with TRBD1 matching 8 bases. The CDR3 length is 16 residues. From germline, CDR1 is LGHDT and CDR2 YNNKEL (reference sequence). The ends lost 1 base at V and 7 bases at J; junction bases unmatched: 8. The CDR3 here is CASSQATTGVPEKLFF. CDR3 in DNA: TGTGCCAGCAGCCAAGCTACGACAGGGGTTCCTGAAAAACTGTTTTTT.

V and J are TRBV7-6 and TRBJ2-3; TRBD2 matches 13 bases. CDR1 is SGHVS, CDR2 FNYEAQ, per germline. V was clipped by 5 bases and J by 0 bases; unmatched bases: 14. CDR3 size: 20 residues. The CDR3: CASSPGVRLAGGRSTDTQYF. For the CDR3, the DNA is TGTGCCAGCAGCCCTGGGGTGAGACTAGCGGGGGGCCGGAGCACAGATACGCAGTATTTT.